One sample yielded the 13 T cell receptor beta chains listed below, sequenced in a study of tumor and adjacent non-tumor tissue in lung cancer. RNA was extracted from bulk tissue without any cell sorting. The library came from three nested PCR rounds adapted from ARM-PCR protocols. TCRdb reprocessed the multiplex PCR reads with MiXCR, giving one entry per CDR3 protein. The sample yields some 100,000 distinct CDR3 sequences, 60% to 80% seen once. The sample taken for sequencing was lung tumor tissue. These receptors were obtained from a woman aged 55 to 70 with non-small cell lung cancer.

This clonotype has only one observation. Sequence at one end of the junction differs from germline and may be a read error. The CDR3 spells CSALRRTNYDYTF. The CDR3, as DNA: TGCAGTGCCCTGAGGAGAACTAACTATGACTACACCTTC. The genes are TRBV20-1 and TRBJ1-2; no reliable D call. Germline lookup yields CDR1 DFQATT and CDR2 SNEGSKA (reference sequence). The CDR3 extends over 13 amino acids.

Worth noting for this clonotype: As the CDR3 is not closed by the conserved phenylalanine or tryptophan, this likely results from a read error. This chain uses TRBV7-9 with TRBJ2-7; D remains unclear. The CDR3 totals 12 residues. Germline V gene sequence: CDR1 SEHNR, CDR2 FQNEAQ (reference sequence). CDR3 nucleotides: TGCGCCAGCAGCTCAATCACCTACGAGCAGTACCTC. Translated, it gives CASSSITYEQYL.

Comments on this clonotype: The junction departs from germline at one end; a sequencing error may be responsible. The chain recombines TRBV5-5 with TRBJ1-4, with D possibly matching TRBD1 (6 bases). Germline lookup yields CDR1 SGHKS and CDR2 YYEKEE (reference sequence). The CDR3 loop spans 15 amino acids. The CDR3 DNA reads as TGTGCCAACAGCCCGAGACAGGTCGAGGGTGAAAAACTGTTTTTT. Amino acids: CANSPRQVEGEKLFF.

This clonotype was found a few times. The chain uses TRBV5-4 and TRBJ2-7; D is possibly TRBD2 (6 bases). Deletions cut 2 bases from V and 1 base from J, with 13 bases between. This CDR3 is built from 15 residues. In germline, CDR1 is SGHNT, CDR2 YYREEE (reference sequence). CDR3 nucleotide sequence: TGTGCCAGCAGCTTTTCTGGGACTCTATCCTACGAGCAGTACTTC. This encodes CASSFSGTLSYEQYF.

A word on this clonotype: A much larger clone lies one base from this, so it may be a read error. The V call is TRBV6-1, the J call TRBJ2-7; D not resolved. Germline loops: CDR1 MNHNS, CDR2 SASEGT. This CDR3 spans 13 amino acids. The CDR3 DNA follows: TGTGCCAGCAGTGAAGTACTGGCCTACGTGCAGTACTTC. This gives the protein CASSEVLAYVQYF.

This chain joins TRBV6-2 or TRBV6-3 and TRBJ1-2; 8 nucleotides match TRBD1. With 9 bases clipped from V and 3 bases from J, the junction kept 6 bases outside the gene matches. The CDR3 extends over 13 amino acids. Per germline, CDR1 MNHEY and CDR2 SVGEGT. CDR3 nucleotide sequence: TGTGCCAGGAGATCGACAGGGGACTATGGCTACACCTTC. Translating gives CARRSTGDYGYTF.

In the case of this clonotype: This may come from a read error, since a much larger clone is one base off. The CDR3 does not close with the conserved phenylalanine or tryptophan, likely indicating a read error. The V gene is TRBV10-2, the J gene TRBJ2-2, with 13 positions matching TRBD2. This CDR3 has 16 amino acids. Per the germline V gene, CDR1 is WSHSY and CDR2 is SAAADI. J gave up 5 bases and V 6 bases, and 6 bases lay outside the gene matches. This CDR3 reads CASSGPGLAGTGELFS. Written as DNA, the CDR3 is TGCGCCAGCAGCGGCCCGGGACTAGCGGGGACCGGGGAGCTGTTTTCT.

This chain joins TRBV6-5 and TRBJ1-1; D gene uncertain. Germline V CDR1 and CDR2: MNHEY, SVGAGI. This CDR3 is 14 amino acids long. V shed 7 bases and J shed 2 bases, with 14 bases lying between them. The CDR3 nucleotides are TGTGCCAGCAAACCCCACTGTCACAACACTGAAGCTTTCTTT. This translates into CASKPHCHNTEAFF.

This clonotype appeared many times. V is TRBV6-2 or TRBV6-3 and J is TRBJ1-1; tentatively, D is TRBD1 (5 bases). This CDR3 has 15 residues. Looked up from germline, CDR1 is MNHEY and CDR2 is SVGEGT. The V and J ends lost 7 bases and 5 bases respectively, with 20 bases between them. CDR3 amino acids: CASITSRAPGTEAFF. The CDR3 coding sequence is TGTGCCAGCATCACTAGCAGGGCCCCCGGAACTGAAGCTTTCTTT.

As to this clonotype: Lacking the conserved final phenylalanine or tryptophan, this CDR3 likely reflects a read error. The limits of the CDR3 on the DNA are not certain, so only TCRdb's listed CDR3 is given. The CDR3 is CSGSRDISNQPLHL. The rearrangement links TRBV20-1 to TRBJ1-5; TRBD1 was called by the table and not checked on the DNA. The CDR3 adds up to 14 amino acids, both ends counted. In germline, CDR1 is DFQATT, CDR2 SNEGSKA (reference sequence).

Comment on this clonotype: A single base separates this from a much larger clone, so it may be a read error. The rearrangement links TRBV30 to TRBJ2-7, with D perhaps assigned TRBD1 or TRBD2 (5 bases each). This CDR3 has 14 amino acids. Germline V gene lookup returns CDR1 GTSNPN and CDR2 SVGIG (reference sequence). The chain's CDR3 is CASSIQAGTYEQYF. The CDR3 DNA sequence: TGTGCCTCGAGTATACAGGCCGGGACCTACGAGCAGTACTTC.

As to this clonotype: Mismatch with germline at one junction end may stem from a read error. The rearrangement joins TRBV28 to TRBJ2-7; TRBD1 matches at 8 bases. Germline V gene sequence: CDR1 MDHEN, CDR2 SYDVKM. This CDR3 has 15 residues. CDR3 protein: CDSSSPGQGSYDQYF. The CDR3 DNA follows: TGTGACAGCAGCTCCCCAGGACAGGGTTCCTACGATCAGTATTTC.

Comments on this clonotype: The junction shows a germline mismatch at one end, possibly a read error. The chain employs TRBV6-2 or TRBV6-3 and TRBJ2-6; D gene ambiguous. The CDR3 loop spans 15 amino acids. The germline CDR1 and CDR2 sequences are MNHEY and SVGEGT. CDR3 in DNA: TGTACCAGCAGTTGCTCGCCCTCTGGGGCCAACGTCCTGACTTTC. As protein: CTSSCSPSGANVLTF.